This entry is about one T cell receptor beta chain. The record originates from a study of blood T cell repertoires in COVID-19. Looking at the study overall: From the United States, Italy and Spain came samples of acute and convalescent COVID-19.

Germline assignment: CDR1 MNHNS and CDR2 SASEGT. There are 14 residues in the CDR3. The V gene end was trimmed by 4 bases and the J gene end by 0 bases; junction bases not matched to a gene: 2. In the original workflow: From reference gene primer amplification, estimates of nucleated cell counts were derived. The assay was immunoSEQ multiplex PCR, and TCRdb's table has in-frame clones only and misses some. Clone size and V and J calls were adopted from that table, with D and trimming inferred from the DNA. This table has approximately 210,000 clones, approximately 84% appearing once. The material sequenced was peripheral blood. This clonotype originated in a man aged 50 or older with COVID-19, enrolled during active disease. V gene TRBV6-1 combines with J gene TRBJ2-7; TRBD2 agrees at 8 bases. The DNA of the CDR3 is TGTGCCAGCAGTGTAGCGGGGAGCTCCTACGAGCAGTACTTC. Its protein is CASSVAGSSYEQYF.